This T cell receptor (beta chain) was profiled in a study of human T cells and chemical hapten exposure. Study as a whole: All patients underwent weekly scalp dosing with diphenylcyclopropenone for the full roughly 24-week study.

The germline V gene has CDR1 MNHEY and CDR2 SVGAGI. V lost 0 bases and J 2 bases, leaving 17 bases between the germline ends. The CDR3 is made up of 17 amino acids. The time point: pre-sensitization, week 0. Treatment noted: therapeutic diphenylcyclopropenone sensitization with weekly scalp DPC. This clonotype was observed a few times. TCRdb re-called the RACE reads through MiXCR, storing one row per CDR3 protein. This table has about 98,000 distinct CDR3 sequences, under 14% appearing once. The TCR sequence derives from a woman aged 60-75 years with alopecia areata. Some clones in this sample may be carry-over from other donors' samples. V usage is TRBV6-5 and J usage is TRBJ2-7; D perhaps matches TRBD1 (5 bases). The sequenced sample was whole blood, obtained in connection with sensitization to the hapten diphenylcyclopropenone (DPC). Written as DNA, the CDR3 is TGTGCCAGCAGTTACTCCTTTAGGGCAGGGTCGGCCTACGAGCAGTACTTC. Encoded protein: CASSYSFRAGSAYEQYF.